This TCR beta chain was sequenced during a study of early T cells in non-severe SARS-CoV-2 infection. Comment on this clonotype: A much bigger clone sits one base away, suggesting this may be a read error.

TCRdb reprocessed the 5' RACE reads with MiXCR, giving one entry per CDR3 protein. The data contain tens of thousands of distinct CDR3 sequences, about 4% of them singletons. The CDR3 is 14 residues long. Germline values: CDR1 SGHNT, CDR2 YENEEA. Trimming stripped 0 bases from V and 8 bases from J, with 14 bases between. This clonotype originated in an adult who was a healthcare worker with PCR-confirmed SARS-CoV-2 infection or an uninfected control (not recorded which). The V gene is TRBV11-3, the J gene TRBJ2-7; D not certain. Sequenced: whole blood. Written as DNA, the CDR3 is TGTGCCAGCAGCTTAGAGGCCACCTCGAGCAAGCAGTACTTC. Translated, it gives CASSLEATSSKQYF. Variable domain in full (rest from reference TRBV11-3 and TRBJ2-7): EAGVVQSPRYKIIEKKQPVAFWCNPISGHNTLYWYLQNLGQGPELLIRYENEEAVDDSQLPKDRFSAERLKGVDSTLKIQPAELGDSAVYLCASSLEATSSKQYFGPGTRLTVT.